This TCR beta chain originates from a study of control samples from healthy donors and cancer patients. Assay: immunoSEQ multiplex PCR; the TCRdb copy retains only in-frame clones and omits some. The data show some 150,000 clones, roughly 94% seen once. The V and J ends lost 0 bases and 4 bases respectively, with 10 bases between them. Germline V gene data show CDR1 as MGHRA and CDR2 as YSYEKL. The CDR3 spans 15 residues. The chain is built from TRBV4-1 and TRBJ1-3; D gene uncertain. The sample comprised PBMCs. The TCR originated in a man aged 60 to 75 with colorectal cancer. DNA of the CDR3: TGCGCCAGCAGCCAAGATCGAACGAGAGGAAACACCATATATTTT. This codes for CASSQDRTRGNTIYF.